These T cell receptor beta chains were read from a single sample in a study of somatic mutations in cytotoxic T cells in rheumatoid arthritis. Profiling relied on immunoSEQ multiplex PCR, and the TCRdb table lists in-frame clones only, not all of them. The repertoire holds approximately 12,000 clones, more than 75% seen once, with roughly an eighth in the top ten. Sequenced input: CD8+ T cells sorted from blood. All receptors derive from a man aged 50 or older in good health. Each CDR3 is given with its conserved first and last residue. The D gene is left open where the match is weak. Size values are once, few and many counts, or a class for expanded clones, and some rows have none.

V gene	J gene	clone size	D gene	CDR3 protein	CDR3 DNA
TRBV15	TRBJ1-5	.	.	CATSRVPGQPQHF	TGTGCCACCAGCAGAGTTCCGGGTCAGCCCCAGCATTTT
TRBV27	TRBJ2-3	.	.	CASSRGTVTDTQYF	TGTGCCAGCAGTCGAGGGACTGTCACAGATACGCAGTATTTT
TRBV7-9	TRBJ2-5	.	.	CASNIGLEETQYF	TGTGCCAGTAACATCGGGCTAGAAGAGACCCAGTACTTC
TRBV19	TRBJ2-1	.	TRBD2	CAYSFIGLAGGPNEQFF	TGTGCGTATTCGTTCATAGGACTAGCGGGGGGCCCCAATGAGCAGTTCTTC
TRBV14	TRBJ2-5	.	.	CASSQLQHQETQYF	TGTGCCAGCAGCCAACTACAGCATCAAGAGACCCAGTACTTC
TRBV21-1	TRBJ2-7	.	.	CASSKVAATYEQYF	TGTGCCAGCAGCAAAGTGGCGGCCACCTACGAGCAGTACTTC
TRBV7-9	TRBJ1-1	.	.	CASSHRDKGENTEAFF	TGTGCCAGCAGCCACCGGGACAAGGGTGAGAACACTGAAGCTTTCTTT
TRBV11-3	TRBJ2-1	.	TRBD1	CASSLKGTDYNEQFF	TGTGCCAGCAGCTTAAAGGGGACAGACTACAATGAGCAGTTCTTC
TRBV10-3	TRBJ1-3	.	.	CAISESFSGAGNTIYF	TGTGCCATCAGTGAGTCGTTTTCAGGGGCCGGAAACACCATATATTTT
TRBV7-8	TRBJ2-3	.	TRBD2	CASSLEAGGPRETQYF	TGTGCCAGCAGCTTAGAAGCGGGGGGGCCCCGAGAGACGCAGTATTTT
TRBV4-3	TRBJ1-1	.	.	CASSQDLGRNTEAFF	TGCGCCAGCAGCCAAGATCTGGGGCGGAATACTGAAGCTTTCTTT
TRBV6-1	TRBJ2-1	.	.	CASSDPGSAGDEQFF	TGTGCCAGCAGCGATCCCGGGTCCGCTGGCGATGAGCAGTTCTTC
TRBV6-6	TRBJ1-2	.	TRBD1	CASSSDRVDYGYTF	TGTGCCAGCAGCTCGGACAGGGTGGACTATGGCTACACCTTC
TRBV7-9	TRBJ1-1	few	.	CASSFSAPTEAFF	TGTGCCAGCAGCTTCTCGGCTCCGACTGAAGCTTTCTTT
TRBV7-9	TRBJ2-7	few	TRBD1	CASSLADRGSQYF	TGTGCCAGCAGCTTAGCCGACAGGGGGTCTCAGTACTTC